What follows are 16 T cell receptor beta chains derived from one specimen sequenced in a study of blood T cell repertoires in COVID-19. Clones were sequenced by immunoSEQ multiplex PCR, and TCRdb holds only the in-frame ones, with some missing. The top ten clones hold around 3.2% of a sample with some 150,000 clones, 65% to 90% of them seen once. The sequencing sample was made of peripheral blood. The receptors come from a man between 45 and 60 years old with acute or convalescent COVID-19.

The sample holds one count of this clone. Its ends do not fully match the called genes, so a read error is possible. CDR3 sequence: CASSSRRGSNTGELFF. CDR3 DNA sequence: TGTGCTAGCAGCTCACGCCGGGGATCGAACACCGGGGAGCTGTTTTTT. This sequence joins TRBV7-7 and TRBJ2-2; TRBD2 might be the D (5 bases). This CDR3 spans 16 amino acids. CDR1 SSHAT and CDR2 FNYEAQ come from the germline V gene (reference sequence).

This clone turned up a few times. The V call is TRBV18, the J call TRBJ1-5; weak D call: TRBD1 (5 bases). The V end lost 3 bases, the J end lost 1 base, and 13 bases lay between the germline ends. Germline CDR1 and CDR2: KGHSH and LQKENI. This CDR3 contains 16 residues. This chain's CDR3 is CASSPRRDQSNQPQHF. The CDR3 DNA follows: TGTGCCAGCTCACCGCGGAGGGACCAGAGCAATCAGCCCCAGCATTTT.

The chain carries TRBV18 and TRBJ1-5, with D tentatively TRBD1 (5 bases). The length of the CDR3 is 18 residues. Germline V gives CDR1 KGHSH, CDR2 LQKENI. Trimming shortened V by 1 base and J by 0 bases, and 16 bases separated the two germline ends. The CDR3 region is CASSPRPRGGLSNQPQHF. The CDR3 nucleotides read TGTGCCAGCTCACCACGTCCGAGGGGAGGACTTAGCAATCAGCCCCAGCATTTT.

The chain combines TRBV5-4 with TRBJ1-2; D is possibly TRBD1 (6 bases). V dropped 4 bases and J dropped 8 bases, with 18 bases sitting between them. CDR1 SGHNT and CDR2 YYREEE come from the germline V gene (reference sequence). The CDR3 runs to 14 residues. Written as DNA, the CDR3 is TGTGCCAGCAGCGAGCCACAGGGCTTGAGCGGCTACACCTTC. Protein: CASSEPQGLSGYTF.

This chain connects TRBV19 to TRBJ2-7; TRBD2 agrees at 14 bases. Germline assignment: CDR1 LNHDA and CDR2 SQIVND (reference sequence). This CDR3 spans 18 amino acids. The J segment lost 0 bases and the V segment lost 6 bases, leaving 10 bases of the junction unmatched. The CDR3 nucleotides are TGTGCCAGTAGACCGACTAGCGGGAGGGCCGGAGGCTCCTACGAGCAGTACTTC. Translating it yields CASRPTSGRAGGSYEQYF.

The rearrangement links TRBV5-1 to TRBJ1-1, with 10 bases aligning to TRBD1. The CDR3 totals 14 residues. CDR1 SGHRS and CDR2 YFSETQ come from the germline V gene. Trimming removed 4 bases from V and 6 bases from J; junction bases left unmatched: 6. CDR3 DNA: TGCGCCAGCAGCGGACGGACAGGGGGACCTGAAGCTTTCTTT. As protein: CASSGRTGGPEAFF.

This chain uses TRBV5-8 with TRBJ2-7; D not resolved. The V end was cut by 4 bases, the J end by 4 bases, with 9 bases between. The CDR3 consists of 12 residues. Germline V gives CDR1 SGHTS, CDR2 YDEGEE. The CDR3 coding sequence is TGTGCCAGCAGCGCGACTGGTTACGAGCAGTACTTC. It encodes CASSATGYEQYF.

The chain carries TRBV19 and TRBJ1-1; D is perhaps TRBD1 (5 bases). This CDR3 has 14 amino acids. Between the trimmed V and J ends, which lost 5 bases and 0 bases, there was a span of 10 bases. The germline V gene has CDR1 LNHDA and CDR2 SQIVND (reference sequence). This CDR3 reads CASSLGLLNTEAFF. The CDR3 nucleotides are TGTGCCAGTAGTCTGGGACTTCTGAACACTGAAGCTTTCTTT.

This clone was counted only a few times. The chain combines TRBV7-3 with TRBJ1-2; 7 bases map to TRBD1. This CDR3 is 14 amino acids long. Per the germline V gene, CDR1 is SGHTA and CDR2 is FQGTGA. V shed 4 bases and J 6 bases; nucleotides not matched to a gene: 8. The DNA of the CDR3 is TGTGCCAGCAGCTCCCGACAGGGTTCCAATGGCTACACCTTC. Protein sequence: CASSSRQGSNGYTF.

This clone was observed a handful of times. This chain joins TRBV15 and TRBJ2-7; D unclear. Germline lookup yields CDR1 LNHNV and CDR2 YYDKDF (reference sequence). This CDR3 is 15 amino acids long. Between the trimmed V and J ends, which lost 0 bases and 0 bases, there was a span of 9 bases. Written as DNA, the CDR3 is TGTGCCACCAGCAGAGAGACGGGTTCCTCCTACGAGCAGTACTTC. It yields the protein CATSRETGSSYEQYF.

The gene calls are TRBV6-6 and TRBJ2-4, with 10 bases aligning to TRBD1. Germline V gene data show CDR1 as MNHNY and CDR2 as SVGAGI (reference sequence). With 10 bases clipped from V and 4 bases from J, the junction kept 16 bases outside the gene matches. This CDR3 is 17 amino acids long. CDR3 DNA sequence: TGTGCCACCAATCGACAGGGGGCGAGGGGCACAAAAAACATTCAGTACTTC. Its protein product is CATNRQGARGTKNIQYF.

This CDR3 reads CASSQGVGQPQHF. CDR3 DNA sequence: TGTGCCAGCAGCCAGGGGGTGGGTCAGCCCCAGCATTTT. The rearrangement joins TRBV7-3 to TRBJ1-5; the match to TRBD1 covers 7 bases. CDR1 is SGHTA and CDR2 is FQGTGA in the germline V gene. This CDR3 region has 13 residues. V was pared by 5 bases and J by 6 bases, with 4 bases of the junction left unmatched.

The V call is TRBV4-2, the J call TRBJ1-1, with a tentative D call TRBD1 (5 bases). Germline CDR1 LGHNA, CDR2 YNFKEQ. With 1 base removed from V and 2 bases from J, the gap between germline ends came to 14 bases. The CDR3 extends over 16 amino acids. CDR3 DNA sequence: TGTGCCAGCAGCCAAGTGAGAGCCAGGGCCAACACTGAAGCTTTCTTT. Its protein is CASSQVRARANTEAFF.

The CDR3 bases are TGTGCCAGCAGTTACTCGGCTAGCGGCAATGAGCAGTTCTTC. This sequence encodes CASSYSASGNEQFF. V gene TRBV6-5 combines with J gene TRBJ2-1; 7 nucleotides agree with TRBD2. Germline values: CDR1 MNHEY, CDR2 SVGAGI. The ends lost 0 bases at V and 6 bases at J; junction bases unmatched: 2. CDR3 length: 14 amino acids.

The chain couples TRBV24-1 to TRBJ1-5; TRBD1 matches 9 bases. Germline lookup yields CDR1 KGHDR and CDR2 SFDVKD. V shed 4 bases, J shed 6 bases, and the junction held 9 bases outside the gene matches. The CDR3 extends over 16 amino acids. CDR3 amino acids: CATSDTRQGDFQPQHF. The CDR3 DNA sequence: TGTGCCACCAGTGACACCAGACAGGGGGATTTTCAGCCCCAGCATTTT.

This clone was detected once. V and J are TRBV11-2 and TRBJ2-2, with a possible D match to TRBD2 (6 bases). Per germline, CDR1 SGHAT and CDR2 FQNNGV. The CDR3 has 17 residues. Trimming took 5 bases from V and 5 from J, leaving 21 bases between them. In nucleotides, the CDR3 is TGTGCCAGCAGCCTCCCAGTCCCCGGGAGCGGGACCGGGGAGCTGTTTTTT. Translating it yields CASSLPVPGSGTGELFF.